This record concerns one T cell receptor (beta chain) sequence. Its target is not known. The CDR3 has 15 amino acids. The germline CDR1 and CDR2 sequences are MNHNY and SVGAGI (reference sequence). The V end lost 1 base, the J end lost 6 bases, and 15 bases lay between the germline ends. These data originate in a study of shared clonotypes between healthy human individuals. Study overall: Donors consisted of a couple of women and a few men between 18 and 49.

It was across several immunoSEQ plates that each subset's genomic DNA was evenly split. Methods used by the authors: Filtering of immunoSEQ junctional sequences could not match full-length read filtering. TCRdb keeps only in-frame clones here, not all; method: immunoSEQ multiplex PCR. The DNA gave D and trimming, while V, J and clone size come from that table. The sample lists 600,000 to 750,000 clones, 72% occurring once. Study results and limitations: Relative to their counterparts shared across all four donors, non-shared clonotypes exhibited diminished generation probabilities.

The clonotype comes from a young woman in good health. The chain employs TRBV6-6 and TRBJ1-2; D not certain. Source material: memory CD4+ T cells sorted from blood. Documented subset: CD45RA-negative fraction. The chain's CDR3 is CASSYYPLGPHGYTF. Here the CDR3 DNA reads TGTGCCAGCAGTTACTATCCCCTGGGCCCCCATGGCTACACCTTC.